This record covers a single T cell receptor beta chain. Its antigen specificity is not known. Qualities for individual bases were not recorded, and no much larger clone is one base off. Cells were frozen in aliquots of a few hundred thousand in DMSO/FBS in liquid nitrogen, and a single aliquot from each fraction was used for sequencing. Every one of the 30 patients in the study had endoscopy and a small intestinal biopsy. To release intraepithelial cells, biopsies were stirred at 37 degrees Celsius for one hour in RPMI containing EGTA, MgCl2 and 1% FBS. The Qiagen DNeasy blood extraction kit was used to extract genomic DNA from the frozen unsorted cell fractions. This specimen comes from a study of coeliac disease (dated by TCRdb to 2021 to 2024). In the study overall: Each coeliac patient was placed into one of three groups: newly diagnosed active disease, refractory coeliac disease type I, or disease controlled by a gluten-free diet. Because high-resolution HLA typing was not available, biased TRBV7-2 usage was examined as a proof of principle. Next-generation sequencing of rearranged TRB and TRG CDR3 regions was applied to small intestinal lymphocyte fractions from coeliac and non-coeliac patients. The study was aimed at characterising TR repertoires of small intestinal T cells in active, refractory type I and gluten-free-diet-treated coeliac disease. A total of 30 or so patients took part in the full study: approximately 22 had serologically confirmed coeliac disease and 8 were controls with non-small intestinal disorders. TRB sequencing worked for samples from about 28 subjects, and these included about 22 paired bulk unsorted intraepithelial and lamina propria cell samples. The study at large found these results: Cross-contamination between compartments was possible, because separating intraepithelial cells from lamina propria cells did not produce high-purity fractions. The authors judged the approach to be unsuitable for unbiased detection of gliadin-specific T cells, because gliadin-specific T cells are scarce and rarely shared between patients. TRB repertoires were found to be largely private, with most amino acid sequences unique to one sample, and no significant difference in V-gene usage was found between disease groups. Compared with controls, active coeliac intraepithelial and lamina propria samples had TRB and TRG repertoires of lower clonality, which suggests that diverse T cells were recruited.

Receptor libraries were prepared by the immunoSEQ multiplex PCR assay. Using reverse primers that targeted J gene segments together with forward primers that targeted V gene segments, the TR loci were amplified in a multiplexed PCR. The Illumina HiSeq System was used to sequence the amplified CDR3 regions. As for the authors' bioinformatics: A nearest-neighbour algorithm merged closely related reads to remove PCR and sequencing errors and collapse data into unique sequences. Repertoires were summarised by clonality and by T cell density, defined as TR molecules per amount of genomic DNA input. CDR3 amino acid sequences present in at least 80% of unsorted samples were defined as public TRs, and these public TRs were then tested for differential abundance between coeliac and control samples. Kruskal-Wallis tests followed by Dunn post-tests were used to test for differences in clonality and density between disease groups. What TCRdb holds here is the immuneACCESS table cut down to in-frame rearrangements. Part of the clones is not present; checked against another copy, under half of the missing clones reflect an unresolved V gene, and the others are unexplained. V and J calls and clone size follow that table, whereas D and trimming were derived from the DNA. A total of 3,000 to 4,000 clones appear in this sample, roughly 68% of them only once. The ten largest clones add up to around 5.7% of the sample.

Deletion took 4 bases off V and 6 bases off J, with a span of 7 bases between the germline ends. The CDR3 numbers 12 residues from cysteine through phenylalanine. The DNA shown is the 36-base CDR3, in frame from base 1. Taken from the germline V gene, the CDR1 and CDR2 loops are SGHRS and YFSETQ. The receptor's source is a woman aged 55-70 years with active celiac disease. Here the chain combines TRBV5-1 and TRBJ2-2; a tentative D match to TRBD1 spans 5 bases. The sequenced sample consisted of intraepithelial lymphocytes from the gut. This specimen's cell subset or site label, interpreted: intraepithelial cell (IEC) fraction of small intestinal biopsy. The DNA sequence follows: TGCGCCAGCAGCCCGACAGCCGGGGAGCTGTTTTTT. It translates as CASSPTAGELFF.